This TCR beta chain was observed in a study of patients and donors after allogeneic stem cell transplantation. This clonotype was seen a handful of times. TCRdb processed the RT-PCR reads anew with MiXCR; each CDR3 protein has one entry. Of about 200,000 distinct CDR3 sequences in the sample, around two fifths are singletons; the top ten hold around a tenth. Trimming cost V 8 bases and J 3 bases, with 17 bases left between them. The CDR3 totals 15 residues. Germline V lookup: CDR1 SGHTA, CDR2 FQGNSA. The receptor's source is a human donor who was either an allogeneic HSCT recipient or a stem cell or donor lymphocyte infusion donor (not recorded which). It is not recorded whose cells these are; they may come from a transplant donor. Sequencing used blood, either unsorted or a sorted T cell fraction (not recorded which). This chain uses TRBV7-2 with TRBJ1-3; possibly TRBD1 for D (6 bases). The CDR3 DNA reads as TGTGCCAGCGGACGGGAGGGGACATATGGAAACACCATATATTTT. Protein sequence: CASGREGTYGNTIYF.